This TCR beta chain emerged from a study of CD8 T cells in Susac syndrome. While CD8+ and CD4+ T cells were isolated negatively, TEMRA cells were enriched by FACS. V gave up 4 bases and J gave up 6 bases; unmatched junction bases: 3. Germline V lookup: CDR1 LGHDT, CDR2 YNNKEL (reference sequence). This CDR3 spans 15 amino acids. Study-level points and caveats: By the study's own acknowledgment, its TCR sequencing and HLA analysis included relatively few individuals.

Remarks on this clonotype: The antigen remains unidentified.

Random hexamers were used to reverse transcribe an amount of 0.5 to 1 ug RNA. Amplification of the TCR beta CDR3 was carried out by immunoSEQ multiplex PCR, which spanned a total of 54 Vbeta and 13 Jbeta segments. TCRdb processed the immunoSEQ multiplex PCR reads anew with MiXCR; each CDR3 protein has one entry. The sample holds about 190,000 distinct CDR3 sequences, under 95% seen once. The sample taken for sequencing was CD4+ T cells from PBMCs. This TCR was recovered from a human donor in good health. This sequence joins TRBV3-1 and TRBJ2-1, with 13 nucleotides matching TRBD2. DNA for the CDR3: TGTGCCAGCAGCCCCAGGACTAGCGGGGGCAATGAGCAGTTCTTC. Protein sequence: CASSPRTSGGNEQFF.